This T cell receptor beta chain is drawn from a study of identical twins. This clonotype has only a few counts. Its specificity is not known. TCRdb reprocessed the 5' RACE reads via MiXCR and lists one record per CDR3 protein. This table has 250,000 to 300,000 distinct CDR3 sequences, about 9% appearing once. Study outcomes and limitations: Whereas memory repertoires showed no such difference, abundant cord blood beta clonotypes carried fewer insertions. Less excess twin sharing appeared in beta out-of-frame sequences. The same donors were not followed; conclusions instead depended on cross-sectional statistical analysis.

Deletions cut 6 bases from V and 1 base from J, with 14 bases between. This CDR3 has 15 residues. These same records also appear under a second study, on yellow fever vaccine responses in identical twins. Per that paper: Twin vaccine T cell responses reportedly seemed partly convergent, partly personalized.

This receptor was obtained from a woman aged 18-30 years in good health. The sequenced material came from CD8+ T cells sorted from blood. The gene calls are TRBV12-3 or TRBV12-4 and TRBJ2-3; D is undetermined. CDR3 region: CASRYTSSRTDTQYF. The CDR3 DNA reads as TGTGCCAGCAGGTACACGTCCTCTCGCACAGATACGCAGTATTTT.